This T cell receptor (beta chain) came from a study of CD8+CD57+ T cells in acquired aplastic anemia. Looking at the study overall: Mean DNA quantity obtained from sorted CD4+ and CD8+ cells was 3 to 3.5 ug. Read counts for CD4+ cells (from healthy donors) averaged approximately 10 million.

General observations from the study: Researchers report that approximately 28 CD8+ CDR3 sequences appeared in both patients and controls.

Trimming left V 9 bases short and J 6 bases short, with 14 bases between. The CDR3 consists of 13 residues. CDR1 and CDR2 (germline): KGHDR, SFDVKD. Comment on this clonotype: The antigen remains unidentified.

Genomic DNA was employed as the template in profiling TCR beta VDJ and CDR3. TCRdb processed the reads anew with MiXCR; each CDR3 protein has one entry. This table has some 180,000 distinct CDR3 sequences, roughly half appearing once. The source is a human donor in good health. The sequencing sample was made of sorted CD4+, CD8+, or CD8+CD57+ T cells (not recorded which) from PBMCs. The chain is built from TRBV24-1 and TRBJ2-1; weak D call: TRBD2 (7 bases). CDR3 loop: CATAAGAGNEQFF. The CDR3 region has the DNA TGTGCCACCGCGGCGGGGGCGGGCAATGAGCAGTTCTTC.